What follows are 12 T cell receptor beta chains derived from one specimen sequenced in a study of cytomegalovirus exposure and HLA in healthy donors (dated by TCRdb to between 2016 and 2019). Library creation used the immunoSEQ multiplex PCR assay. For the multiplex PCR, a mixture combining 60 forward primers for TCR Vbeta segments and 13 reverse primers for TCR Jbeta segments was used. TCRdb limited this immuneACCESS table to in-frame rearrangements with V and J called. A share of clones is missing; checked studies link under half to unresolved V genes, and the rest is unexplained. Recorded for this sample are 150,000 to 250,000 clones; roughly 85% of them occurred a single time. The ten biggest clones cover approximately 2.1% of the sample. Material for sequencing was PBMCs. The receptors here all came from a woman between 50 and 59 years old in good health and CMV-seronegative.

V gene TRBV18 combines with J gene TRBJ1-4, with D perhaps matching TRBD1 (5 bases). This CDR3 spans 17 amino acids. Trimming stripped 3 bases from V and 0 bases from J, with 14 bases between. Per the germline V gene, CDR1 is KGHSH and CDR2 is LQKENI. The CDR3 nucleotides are TGTGCCAGCTCACCCCGGCCCGCGGGGGCAACTAATGAAAAACTGTTTTTT. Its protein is CASSPRPAGATNEKLFF.

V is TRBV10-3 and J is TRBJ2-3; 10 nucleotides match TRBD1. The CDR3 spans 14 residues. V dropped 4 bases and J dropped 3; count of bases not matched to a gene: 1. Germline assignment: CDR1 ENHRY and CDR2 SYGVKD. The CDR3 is CAISGTGGTDTQYF. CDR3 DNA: TGTGCCATCAGTGGGACAGGGGGAACAGATACGCAGTATTTT.

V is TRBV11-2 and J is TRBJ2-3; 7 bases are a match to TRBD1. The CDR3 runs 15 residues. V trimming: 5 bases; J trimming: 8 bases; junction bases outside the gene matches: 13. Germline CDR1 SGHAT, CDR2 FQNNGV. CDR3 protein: CASSRGQAPHGTQYF. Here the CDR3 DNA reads TGTGCCAGCAGCCGAGGACAGGCGCCTCATGGTACGCAGTATTTT.

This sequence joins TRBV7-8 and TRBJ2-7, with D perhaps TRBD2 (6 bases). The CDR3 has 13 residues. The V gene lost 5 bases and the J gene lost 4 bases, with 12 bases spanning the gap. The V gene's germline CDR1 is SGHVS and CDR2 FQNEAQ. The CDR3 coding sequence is TGTGCCAGCAGCCCGGCGGGGCGGTACGAGCAGTACTTC. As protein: CASSPAGRYEQYF.

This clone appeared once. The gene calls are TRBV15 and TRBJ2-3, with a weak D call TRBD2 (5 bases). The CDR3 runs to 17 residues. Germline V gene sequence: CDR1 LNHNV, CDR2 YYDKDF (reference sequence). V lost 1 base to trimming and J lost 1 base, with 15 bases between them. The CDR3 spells CATSRAFGNPGTDTQYF. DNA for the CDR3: TGTGCCACCAGCAGAGCATTCGGGAACCCCGGCACAGATACGCAGTATTTT.

The CDR3, as DNA: TGTGCCAGCAGCCAGAGAAACGGGGATCCCTACGAGCAGTACTTC. As protein: CASSQRNGDPYEQYF. The rearrangement links TRBV7-9 to TRBJ2-7, with D tentatively TRBD2 (5 bases). V was shortened by 5 bases and J by 2 bases, with 16 bases between the two germline ends. This CDR3 comprises 15 residues. Germline CDR1 SEHNR, CDR2 FQNEAQ (reference sequence).

CDR3 coding DNA: TGTGCCAGCAGTTATGGGAAGGGAGGCTCTGGAAACACCATATATTTT. Translated: CASSYGKGGSGNTIYF. J is TRBJ1-3 and V is TRBV6-6; D remains ambiguous. Germline V gene data show CDR1 as MNHNY and CDR2 as SVGAGI (reference sequence). The CDR3 has 16 residues. Between the trimmed V and J ends, which lost 3 bases and 0 bases, there was a span of 12 bases.

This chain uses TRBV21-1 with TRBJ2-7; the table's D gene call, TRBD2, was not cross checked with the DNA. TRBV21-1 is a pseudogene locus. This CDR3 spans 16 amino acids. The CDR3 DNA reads TGTGCCAGCAGCAAACATAGAAGCGAGGGCTCCTACGAGCAGTACTTC. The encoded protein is CASSKHRSEGSYEQYF.

This CDR3 is CASSSPGLLTGELFF. DNA for the CDR3: TGTGCCAGCAGTTCGCCGGGACTCCTAACCGGGGAGCTGTTTTTT. The gene calls are TRBV27 and TRBJ2-2, with D perhaps matching TRBD2 (6 bases). The CDR3 contains 15 residues. Germline values: CDR1 MNHEY, CDR2 SMNVEV (reference sequence). Trimming took 4 bases from V and 5 from J, leaving 14 bases between them.

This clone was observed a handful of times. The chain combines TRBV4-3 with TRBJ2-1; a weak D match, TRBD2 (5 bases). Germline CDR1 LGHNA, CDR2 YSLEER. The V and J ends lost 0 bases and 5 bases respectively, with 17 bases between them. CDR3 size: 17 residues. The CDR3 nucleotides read TGCGCCAGCAGCCAAGATCCTGGTGGAGGTTGGAACAATGAGCAGTTCTTC. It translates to CASSQDPGGGWNNEQFF.

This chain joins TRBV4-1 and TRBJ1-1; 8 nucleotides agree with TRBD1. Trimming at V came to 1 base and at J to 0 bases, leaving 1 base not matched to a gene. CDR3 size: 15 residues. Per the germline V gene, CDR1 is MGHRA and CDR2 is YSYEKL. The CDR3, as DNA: TGCGCCAGCAGCCAAGGGACAGGGATGAACACTGAAGCTTTCTTT. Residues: CASSQGTGMNTEAFF.

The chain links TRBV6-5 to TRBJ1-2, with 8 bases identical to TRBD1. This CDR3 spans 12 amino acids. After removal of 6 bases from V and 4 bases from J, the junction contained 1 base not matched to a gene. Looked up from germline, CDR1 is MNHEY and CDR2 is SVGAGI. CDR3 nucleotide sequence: TGTGCCAGCAGGACAGGGGCCTATGGCTACACCTTC. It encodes CASRTGAYGYTF.